A single sample is the source of the 21 T cell receptor beta chains below, sequenced in a study of blood T cell repertoires in COVID-19. This table comes from immunoSEQ multiplex PCR, and its TCRdb copy is limited to in-frame clones, with some not included. The data hold over 70,000 clones, with 85% to 95% observed a single time. The sample consisted of peripheral blood. Source of these receptors: a human donor with active COVID-19. The donor label of this sample is uncertain.

This sequence joins TRBV6-2 or TRBV6-3 and TRBJ2-2; 10 bases agree with TRBD1. The length of the CDR3 is 15 residues. Germline V gene lookup returns CDR1 MNHEY and CDR2 SVGEGT. V lost 6 bases to trimming and J lost 0 bases; unmatched junction nucleotides: 1. In DNA, the CDR3 is TGTGCCAGCAGCGACAGGGGGCCGAACACCGGGGAGCTGTTTTTT. Its protein product is CASSDRGPNTGELFF.

This sequence joins TRBV7-9 and TRBJ1-1; 8 bases agree with TRBD1. J was trimmed by 1 base and V by 5 bases; bases with no gene match: 9. Germline assignment: CDR1 SEHNR and CDR2 FQNEAQ (reference sequence). This CDR3 comprises 16 residues. As DNA, the CDR3 is TGTGCCAGCAGCCCACCGACAGGGGTCCGGAACACTGAAGCTTTCTTT. Encoded protein: CASSPPTGVRNTEAFF.

V and J are TRBV7-9 and TRBJ1-2; D is perhaps TRBD1 (6 bases). The CDR3 loop spans 17 amino acids. Germline V lookup: CDR1 SEHNR, CDR2 FQNEAQ (reference sequence). The ends were cut back, 1 base at V and 3 bases at J, with 18 bases in the middle. CDR3 amino acids: CASSLGTLRDTDYGYTF. CDR3 nucleotides: TGTGCCAGCAGCTTAGGAACCCTCCGGGACACAGACTATGGCTACACCTTC.

The gene calls are TRBV7-9 and TRBJ2-3, with TRBD2 matching over 8 bases. This CDR3 has 16 amino acids. Germline assignment: CDR1 SEHNR and CDR2 FQNEAQ (reference sequence). After removal of 7 bases from V and 4 bases from J, the junction contained 13 bases not matched to a gene. The CDR3 is CASNLGGRGASDTQYF. In DNA, the CDR3 is TGTGCCAGCAACCTAGGCGGGCGGGGGGCGTCAGATACGCAGTATTTT.

This sequence joins TRBV18 and TRBJ1-1; D call uncertain. Per germline, CDR1 KGHSH and CDR2 LQKENI. The CDR3 totals 15 residues. V lost 3 bases to trimming and J lost 0 bases, with 11 bases between them. Here the CDR3 DNA reads TGTGCCAGCTCACCCCCCGCAGGAATGAACACTGAAGCTTTCTTT. Translated: CASSPPAGMNTEAFF.

This rearrangement joins TRBV6-4 to TRBJ1-5, with D unclear. V gave up 8 bases and J gave up 1 base, with 15 bases separating them. Per germline, CDR1 MRHNA and CDR2 SNTAGT. The CDR3 has 15 residues. The CDR3: CASGFWEVSNQPQHF. Written as DNA, the CDR3 is TGTGCCAGCGGTTTTTGGGAGGTAAGCAATCAGCCCCAGCATTTT.

This chain connects TRBV10-3 to TRBJ2-7, with TRBD1 matching 10 bases. V dropped 5 bases and J dropped 2; count of bases not matched to a gene: 3. CDR1 and CDR2 (germline): ENHRY, SYGVKD. This CDR3 contains 14 residues. The CDR3 spells CAISPGTGAYEQYF. CDR3 in DNA: TGTGCCATCAGTCCCGGGACAGGGGCCTACGAGCAGTACTTC.

This chain joins TRBV19 and TRBJ2-1; no reliable D call. This CDR3 comprises 13 residues. The V end lost 3 bases, the J end lost 9 bases, and 12 bases lay between the germline ends. CDR1 and CDR2 (germline): LNHDA, SQIVND (reference sequence). CDR3 nucleotides: TGTGCCAGTAGTATCATCCACTCCGGTGAGCAGTTCTTC. This gives the protein CASSIIHSGEQFF.

The V call is TRBV7-3, the J call TRBJ2-1; TRBD1 might be the D (5 bases). Trimming left V 6 bases short and J 9 bases short, with 18 bases between. Germline V gene lookup returns CDR1 SGHTA and CDR2 FQGTGA. The CDR3 is 14 amino acids. The CDR3: CASSLTTGAGEQFF. The DNA of the CDR3 is TGTGCCAGCAGTCTTACTACAGGTGCTGGTGAGCAGTTCTTC.

The chain carries TRBV9 and TRBJ2-3, with TRBD2 matching 7 bases. The CDR3 is made up of 16 amino acids. Germline trimming cut 0 bases from V and 1 base from J; bases unmatched to any gene: 5. Germline lookup yields CDR1 SGDLS and CDR2 YYNGEE. Here the CDR3 reads CASSVVGRGGTDTQYF. Here the CDR3 DNA reads TGTGCCAGCAGCGTAGTCGGCCGGGGGGGCACAGATACGCAGTATTTT.

The table lists this clone with a count of one. CDR3 DNA: TGTGCCAGCAGTGAAGCGCTTTTAGGGGCCACGCTGTCTAATTCACCCCTCCACTTT. Residues: CASSEALLGATLSNSPLHF. The genes are TRBV2 and TRBJ1-6, with D possibly matching TRBD1 (5 bases). Germline values: CDR1 SNHLY, CDR2 FYNNEI. CDR3 length equals 19 residues. Trimming removed 0 bases at V and 6 bases at J, with 21 bases between.

The chain uses TRBV28 and TRBJ2-7, with D possibly matching TRBD2 (7 bases). The CDR3 covers 16 residues. In germline, CDR1 is MDHEN, CDR2 SYDVKM. The V gene lost 8 bases and the J gene lost 0 bases, with 20 bases spanning the gap. The CDR3 region is CASSLGGLAASYEQYF. CDR3 DNA: TGTGCCAGCTCCCTCGGGGGGCTAGCGGCCTCCTACGAGCAGTACTTC.

The rearrangement uses TRBV11-2 and TRBJ2-1, with D unresolved. With 0 bases removed from V and 0 bases from J, the gap between germline ends came to 12 bases. The CDR3 length is 17 residues. CDR1 and CDR2 (germline): SGHAT, FQNNGV. CDR3: CASSLDDNWSSYNEQFF. CDR3 DNA: TGTGCCAGCAGCTTAGATGATAATTGGAGCTCCTACAATGAGCAGTTCTTC. The variable domain in full, with the rest retrieved from reference TRBV11-2 and TRBJ2-1, is EAGVAQSPRYKIIEKRQSVAFWCNPISGHATLYWYQQILGQGPKLLIQFQNNGVVDDSQLPKDRFSAERLKGVDSTLKIQPAKLEDSAVYLCASSLDDNWSSYNEQFFGPGTRLTVL.

This clone was detected only once. This chain joins TRBV2 and TRBJ2-1, with TRBD2 identical over 9 bases. Germline CDR1 reads SNHLY; CDR2 reads FYNNEI. J was trimmed by 3 bases and V by 7 bases; bases with no gene match: 7. The CDR3 has 15 residues. The CDR3 here is CASNLETSGYNEQFF. CDR3 coding DNA: TGTGCCAGCAACCTAGAGACTAGCGGCTACAATGAGCAGTTCTTC.

Details on this clone: This CDR3 is also generated by other DNA sequences in the sample. This chain connects TRBV6-5 to TRBJ1-2; possible D gene TRBD1, 6 bases. The CDR3 is 12 residues long. V was pared by 5 bases and J by 4 bases, with 8 bases between. Per the germline V gene, CDR1 is MNHEY and CDR2 is SVGAGI. CDR3 sequence reads: CASSPGVYGYTF. The CDR3 DNA reads as TGTGCCAGCAGTCCAGGGGTCTATGGCTACACCTTC.

The chain combines TRBV4-2 with TRBJ2-5; D gene ambiguous. Germline V gene lookup returns CDR1 LGHNA and CDR2 YNFKEQ. CDR3 length: 15 amino acids. Between the trimmed V and J ends, which lost 1 base and 2 bases, there was a span of 11 bases. The CDR3 protein is CASSQADILQETQYF. In DNA, the CDR3 is TGTGCCAGCAGCCAAGCCGACATTTTACAAGAGACCCAGTACTTC.

This chain links TRBV10-3 with TRBJ2-5; D uncertain. This CDR3 region has 15 residues. Looked up from germline, CDR1 is ENHRY and CDR2 is SYGVKD. Deletions cut 0 bases from V and 1 base from J, with 9 bases between. The CDR3 protein is CAISESAVAQETQYF. The CDR3 DNA reads as TGTGCCATCAGTGAGTCGGCTGTAGCCCAAGAGACCCAGTACTTC.

This rearrangement joins TRBV7-3 to TRBJ2-7; D might be TRBD2 (7 bases). Looked up from germline, CDR1 is SGHTA and CDR2 is FQGTGA. CDR3 length: 13 amino acids. V was trimmed by 4 bases and J by 5 bases, leaving 12 bases between them. This CDR3 reads CASSYQGGDEQYF. CDR3 nucleotides: TGTGCCAGCAGCTATCAAGGGGGGGACGAGCAGTACTTC. The variable domain in full, completed from reference TRBV7-3 and TRBJ2-7, reads GAGVSQTPSNKVTEKGKYVELRCDPISGHTALYWYRQSLGQGPEFLIYFQGTGAADDSGLPNDRFFAVRPEGSVSTLKIQRTERGDSAVYLCASSYQGGDEQYFGPGTRLTVT.

The V call is TRBV11-2, the J call TRBJ1-1, with 8 bases fitting TRBD1. In germline, CDR1 is SGHAT, CDR2 FQNNGV. This CDR3 has 14 amino acids. J was trimmed by 5 bases and V by 5 bases; bases with no gene match: 7. The DNA for the CDR3 is TGTGCCAGCAGCCCGAACAGGGGGAGGACTGAAGCTTTCTTT. Its translation: CASSPNRGRTEAFF.

This clone was observed a handful of times. The chain carries TRBV6-4 and TRBJ2-3; TRBD2 matches 11 bases. The CDR3 has 15 residues. V dropped 6 bases and J dropped 1; count of bases not matched to a gene: 3. CDR1 MRHNA and CDR2 SNTAGT come from the germline V gene. The CDR3 loop is CASSPTSGGTDTQYF. The CDR3 DNA reads TGTGCCAGCAGCCCGACTAGCGGGGGCACAGATACGCAGTATTTT.

This clone appeared a single time. This chain connects TRBV3-1 (or the pseudogene TRBV3-2) to TRBJ2-7, with D uncertain. CDR3 length: 14 residues. Trimming removed 4 bases at V and 1 base at J, with 11 bases between. Germline V CDR1 and CDR2: LGHDT, YNNKEL (reference sequence). DNA for the CDR3: TGTGCCAGCAGCCCACAGACACTTTCCTACGAGCAGTACTTC. Its translation: CASSPQTLSYEQYF.